This T cell receptor beta chain was recovered during a study of blood T cell repertoires in COVID-19. Study-level information: Samples of COVID-19 (acute and convalescent) were obtained from the United States, Italy and Spain. The cDNA or gDNA used as material had been derived from T cells, B-cell-depleted T cells, or PBMCs.

The trim removed 0 bases at V and 7 bases at J, leaving 4 bases unmatched. The length of the CDR3 is 16 residues. Germline CDR1 and CDR2: ENHRY and SYGVKD. Original processing methods: Amplification of reference gene primers was used by the study to estimate nucleated cell counts. Profiling relied on immunoSEQ multiplex PCR, and the TCRdb table lists in-frame clones only, not all of them. From that table come the V and J calls and clone size; the DNA was used to work out D and trimming. Counted here are approximately 350,000 clones, about 83% occurring once; the ten biggest clones make up about 2.7%.

The sample consisted of peripheral blood. The chain uses TRBV10-3 and TRBJ2-1; TRBD2 matches 12 bases. The clonotype was recovered from a man in his thirties or forties with active or convalescent COVID-19. This CDR3 reads CAISESWLAGGNEQFF. Here the CDR3 DNA reads TGTGCCATCAGTGAGTCGTGGCTAGCGGGGGGGAATGAGCAGTTCTTC.